These 3 T cell receptor beta chains share one sample of origin, sequenced in a study of T cell responses to AZD1222 COVID-19 vaccine. Assay used: immunoSEQ multiplex PCR; TCRdb lists only in-frame clones, some missing. This sample has 120,000 to 150,000 clones; around nine tenths occur once, and the top ten carry roughly 4.6%. Sequenced here: peripheral blood, sampled on day 0 of AZD1222 vaccination. These receptors all come from an adult in good health.

This chain connects TRBV30 to TRBJ2-1; either TRBD1 or TRBD2 may supply D (5 bases each). The CDR3 runs 13 residues. Germline V gene data show CDR1 as GTSNPN and CDR2 as SVGIG (reference sequence). Deletions cut 0 bases from V and 7 bases from J, with 10 bases between. The CDR3 loop reads CAWSVHGANEQFF. CDR3 nucleotide sequence: TGTGCCTGGAGTGTACACGGGGCTAATGAGCAGTTCTTC.

The chain couples TRBV4-1 to TRBJ1-6, with D possibly TRBD1 on 5 matching bases. Germline V gene data show CDR1 as MGHRA and CDR2 as YSYEKL. V was clipped by 0 bases and J by 10 bases, with 13 bases between them. The CDR3 has 15 residues. Here the CDR3 reads CASSQEGAVVSPLHF. CDR3 nucleotide sequence: TGCGCCAGCAGCCAAGAAGGGGCAGTGGTCTCACCCCTCCACTTT.

The chain has TRBV7-9 and TRBJ2-4; 8 bases line up with TRBD1. V was pared by 1 base and J by 11 bases, with 7 bases of the junction left unmatched. Germline-derived CDR1 and CDR2 are SEHNR and FQNEAQ (reference sequence). CDR3 length: 14 amino acids. The CDR3 nucleotides read TGTGCCAGCAGCTTAGACCAGGGACAGGAGGTTCAGTACTTC. This sequence encodes CASSLDQGQEVQYF.